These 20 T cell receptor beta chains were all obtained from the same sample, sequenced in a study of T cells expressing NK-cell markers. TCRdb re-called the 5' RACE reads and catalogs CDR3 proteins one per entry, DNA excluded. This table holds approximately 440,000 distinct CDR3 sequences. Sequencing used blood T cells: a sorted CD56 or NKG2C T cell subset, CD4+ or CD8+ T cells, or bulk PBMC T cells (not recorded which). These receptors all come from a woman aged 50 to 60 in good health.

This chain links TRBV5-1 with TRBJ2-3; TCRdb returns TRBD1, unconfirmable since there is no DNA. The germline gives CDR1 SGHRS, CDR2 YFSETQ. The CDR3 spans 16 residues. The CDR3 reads CASSLRTAGPTDTQYF.

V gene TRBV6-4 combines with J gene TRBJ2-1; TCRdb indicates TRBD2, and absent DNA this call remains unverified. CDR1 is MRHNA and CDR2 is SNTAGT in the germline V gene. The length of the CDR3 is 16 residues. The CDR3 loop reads CASSTISGRAYNEQFF.

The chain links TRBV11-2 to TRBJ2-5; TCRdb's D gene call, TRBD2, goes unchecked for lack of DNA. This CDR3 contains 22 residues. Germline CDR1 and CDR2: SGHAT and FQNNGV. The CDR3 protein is CASSLDPLTSGRAGRLQETQYF.

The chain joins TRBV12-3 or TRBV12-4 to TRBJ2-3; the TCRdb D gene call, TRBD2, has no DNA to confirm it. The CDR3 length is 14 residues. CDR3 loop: CASSGWGDKDTQYF.

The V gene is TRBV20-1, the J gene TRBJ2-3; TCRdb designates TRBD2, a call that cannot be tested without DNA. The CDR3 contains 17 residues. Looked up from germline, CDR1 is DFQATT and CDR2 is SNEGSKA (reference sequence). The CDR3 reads CSARSGTSGRLSDTQYF.

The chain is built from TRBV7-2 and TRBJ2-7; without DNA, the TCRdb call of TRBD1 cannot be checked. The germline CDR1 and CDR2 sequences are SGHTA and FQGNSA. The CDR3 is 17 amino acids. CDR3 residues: CASSKSPPLDRTREQYF.

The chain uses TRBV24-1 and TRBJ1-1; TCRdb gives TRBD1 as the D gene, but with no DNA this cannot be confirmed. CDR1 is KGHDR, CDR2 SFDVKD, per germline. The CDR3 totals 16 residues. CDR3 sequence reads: CATSDSRGRRNTEAFF.

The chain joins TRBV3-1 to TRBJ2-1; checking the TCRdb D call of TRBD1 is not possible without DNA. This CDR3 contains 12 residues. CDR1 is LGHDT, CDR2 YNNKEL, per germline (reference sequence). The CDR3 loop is CASSLTSGVQFF.

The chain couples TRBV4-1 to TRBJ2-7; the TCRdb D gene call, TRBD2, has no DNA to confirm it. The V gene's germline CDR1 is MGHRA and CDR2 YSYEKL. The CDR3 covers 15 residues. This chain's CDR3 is CASSQVRAGDYEQYF.

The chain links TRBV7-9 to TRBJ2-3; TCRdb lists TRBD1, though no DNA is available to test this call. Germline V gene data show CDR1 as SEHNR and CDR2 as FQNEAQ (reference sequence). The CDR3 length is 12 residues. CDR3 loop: CASSRPAHTQYF. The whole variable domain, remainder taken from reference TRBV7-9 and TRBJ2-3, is DTGVSQNPRHKITKRGQNVTFRCDPISEHNRLYWYRQTLGQGPEFLTYFQNEAQLEKSRLLSDRFSAERPKGSFSTLEIQRTEQGDSAMYLCASSRPAHTQYFGPGTRLTVL.

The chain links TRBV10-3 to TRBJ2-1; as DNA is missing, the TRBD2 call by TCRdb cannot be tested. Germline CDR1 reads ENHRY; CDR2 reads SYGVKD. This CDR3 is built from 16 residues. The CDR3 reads CAISDSWTSGYNEQFF.

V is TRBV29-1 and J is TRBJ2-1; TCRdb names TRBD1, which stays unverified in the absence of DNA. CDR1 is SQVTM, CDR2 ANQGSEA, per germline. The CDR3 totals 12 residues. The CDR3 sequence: CSGLRGANEQFF.

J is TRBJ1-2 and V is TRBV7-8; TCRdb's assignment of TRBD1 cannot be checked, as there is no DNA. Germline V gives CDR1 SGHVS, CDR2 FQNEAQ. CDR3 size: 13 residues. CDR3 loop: CASSLPGFNGYTF.

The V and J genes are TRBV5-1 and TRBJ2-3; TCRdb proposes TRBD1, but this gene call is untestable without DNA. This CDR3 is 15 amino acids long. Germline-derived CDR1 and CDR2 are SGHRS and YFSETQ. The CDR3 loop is CASSSAGPRGDTQYF.

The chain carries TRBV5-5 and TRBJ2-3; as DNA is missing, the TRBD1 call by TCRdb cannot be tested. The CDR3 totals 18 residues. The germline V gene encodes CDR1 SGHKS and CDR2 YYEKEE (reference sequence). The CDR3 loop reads CASSPTGFTRSGTDTQYF.

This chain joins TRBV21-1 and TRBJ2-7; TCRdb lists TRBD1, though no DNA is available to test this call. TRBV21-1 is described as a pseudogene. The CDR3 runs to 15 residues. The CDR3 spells CASDFRRDSNYEQYF.

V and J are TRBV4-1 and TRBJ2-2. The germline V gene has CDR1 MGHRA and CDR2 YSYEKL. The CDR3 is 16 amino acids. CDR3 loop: CASSQDWQTQAGELFF.

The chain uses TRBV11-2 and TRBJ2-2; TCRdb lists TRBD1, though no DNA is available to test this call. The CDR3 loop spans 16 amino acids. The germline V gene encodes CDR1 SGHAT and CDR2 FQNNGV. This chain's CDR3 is CASSPWGIQRIGELFF.

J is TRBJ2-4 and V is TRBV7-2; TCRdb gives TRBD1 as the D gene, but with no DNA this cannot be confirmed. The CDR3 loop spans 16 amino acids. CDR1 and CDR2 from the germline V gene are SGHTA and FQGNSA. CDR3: CASSSGTALAKNIQYF.

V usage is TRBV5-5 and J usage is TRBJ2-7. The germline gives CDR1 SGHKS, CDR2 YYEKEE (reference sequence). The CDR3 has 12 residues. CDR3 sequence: CASSLEWWEQYF.